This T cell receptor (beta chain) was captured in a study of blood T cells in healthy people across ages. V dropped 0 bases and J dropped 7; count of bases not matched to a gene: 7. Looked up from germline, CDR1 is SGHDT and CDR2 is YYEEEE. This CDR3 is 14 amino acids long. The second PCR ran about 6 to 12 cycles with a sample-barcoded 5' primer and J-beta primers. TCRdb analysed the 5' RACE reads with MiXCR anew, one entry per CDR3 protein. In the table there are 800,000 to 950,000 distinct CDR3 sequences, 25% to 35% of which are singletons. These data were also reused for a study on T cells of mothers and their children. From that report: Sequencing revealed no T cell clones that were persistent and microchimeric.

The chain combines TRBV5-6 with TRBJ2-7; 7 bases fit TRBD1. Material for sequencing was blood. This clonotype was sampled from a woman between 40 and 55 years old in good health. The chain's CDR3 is CASSLGLTGEEQYF. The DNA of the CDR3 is TGTGCCAGCAGCTTGGGGCTTACAGGGGAGGAGCAGTACTTC.